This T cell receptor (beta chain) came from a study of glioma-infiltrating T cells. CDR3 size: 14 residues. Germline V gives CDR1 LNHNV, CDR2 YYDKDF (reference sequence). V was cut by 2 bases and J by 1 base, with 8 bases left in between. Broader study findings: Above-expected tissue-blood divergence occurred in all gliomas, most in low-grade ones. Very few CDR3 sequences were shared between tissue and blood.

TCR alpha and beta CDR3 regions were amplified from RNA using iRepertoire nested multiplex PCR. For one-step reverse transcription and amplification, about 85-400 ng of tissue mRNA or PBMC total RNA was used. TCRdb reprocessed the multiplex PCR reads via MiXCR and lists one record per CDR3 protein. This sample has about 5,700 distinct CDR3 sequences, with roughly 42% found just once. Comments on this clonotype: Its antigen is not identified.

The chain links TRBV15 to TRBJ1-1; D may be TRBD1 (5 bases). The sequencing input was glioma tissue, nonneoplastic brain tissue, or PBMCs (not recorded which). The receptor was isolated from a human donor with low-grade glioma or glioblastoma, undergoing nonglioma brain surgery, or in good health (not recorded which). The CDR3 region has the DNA TGTGCCACCAGCAGACCGGGACGGAACACTGAAGCTTTCTTT. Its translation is CATSRPGRNTEAFF.